Sequencing of this T cell receptor (beta chain) was carried out in a study of OX40 agonist ivuxolimab in advanced cancers. Turning to the study itself: Patients received the agonistic anti-OX40 (CD134) antibody ivuxolimab. Patients with hepatocellular carcinoma, melanoma, renal cell or head and neck cancer made up the dose-escalation patients. Whole-study results and caveats: Normalized T-cell clonal expansion was also low in some nonresponders.

With regard to this clone: Its specificity is not known.

Patients with autoimmune history or systemic immunosuppression were excluded. The table came from immunoSEQ multiplex PCR; TCRdb's copy has only in-frame clones and leaves some out. Found here are approximately 81,000 clones, 81% of them singletons; the top ten hold 4.6%. V was pared by 7 bases and J by 0 bases, with 5 bases of the junction left unmatched. This CDR3 spans 15 amino acids. The germline CDR1 and CDR2 sequences are LNHDA and SQIVND (reference sequence). The sample consisted of CD4+ or CD8+ T cells sorted from blood, taken in a trial of the OX40 agonist ivuxolimab. The receptor's source is an adult with an advanced solid tumor such as melanoma, head and neck, liver or kidney cancer. The J gene is TRBJ2-2, the V gene TRBV19; 7 bases map to TRBD1. DNA of the CDR3: TGTGCCAGTACCTCCGGGACAGCGAACACCGGGGAGCTGTTTTTT. Encoded protein: CASTSGTANTGELFF.